These 5 T cell receptor beta chains were sequenced from one sample in a study of blood T cell repertoires in COVID-19. Method: immunoSEQ multiplex PCR; TCRdb's copy keeps in-frame clones and lacks some. The sample yields about 240,000 clones, approximately 86% seen once. Material: peripheral blood. These TCRs come from a woman in her 70s with active or convalescent COVID-19.

This clone is a singleton in its sample. CDR3 residues: CAGLGGGSYNEQFF. DNA of the CDR3: TGTGCCGGACTAGGGGGAGGGAGCTACAATGAGCAGTTCTTC. The chain has TRBV21-1 and TRBJ2-1; the table names TRBD2, a call not compared with the DNA. TRBV21-1 is deemed a pseudogene. The CDR3 totals 14 residues.

This chain links TRBV6-6 with TRBJ2-7; 9 bases match TRBD1. The CDR3 totals 15 residues. V was clipped by 5 bases and J by 2 bases; unmatched bases: 7. CDR1 MNHNY and CDR2 SVGAGI come from the germline V gene (reference sequence). The CDR3 loop reads CASSIGTGIPYEQYF. The DNA for the CDR3 is TGTGCCAGCAGTATCGGGACAGGGATTCCCTACGAGCAGTACTTC.

J is TRBJ2-5 and V is TRBV6-5, with D perhaps matching TRBD2 (5 bases). The CDR3 totals 10 residues. Germline lookup yields CDR1 MNHEY and CDR2 SVGAGI. Deletions cut 10 bases from V and 5 bases from J, with 8 bases between. CDR3 loop: CATRRETQYF. CDR3 nucleotides: TGTGCCACCCGGAGGGAGACCCAGTACTTC.

The CDR3 region is CASSVRRRDGYTF. Here the CDR3 DNA reads TGTGCCAGCAGTGTAAGGAGGAGGGATGGCTACACCTTC. This chain uses TRBV12-3 or TRBV12-4 with TRBJ1-2; D call uncertain. This CDR3 region has 13 residues. The V end lost 5 bases, the J end lost 6 bases, and 13 bases lay between the germline ends.

The V gene is TRBV18, the J gene TRBJ2-3; 9 bases agree with TRBD1. From germline, CDR1 is KGHSH and CDR2 LQKENI. The CDR3 is made up of 17 amino acids. The ends lost 4 bases at V and 1 base at J; junction bases unmatched: 9. CDR3 sequence: CASSHNRGRAGTDTQYF. The CDR3 DNA sequence: TGTGCCAGCTCACATAACAGGGGGCGCGCGGGCACAGATACGCAGTATTTT.